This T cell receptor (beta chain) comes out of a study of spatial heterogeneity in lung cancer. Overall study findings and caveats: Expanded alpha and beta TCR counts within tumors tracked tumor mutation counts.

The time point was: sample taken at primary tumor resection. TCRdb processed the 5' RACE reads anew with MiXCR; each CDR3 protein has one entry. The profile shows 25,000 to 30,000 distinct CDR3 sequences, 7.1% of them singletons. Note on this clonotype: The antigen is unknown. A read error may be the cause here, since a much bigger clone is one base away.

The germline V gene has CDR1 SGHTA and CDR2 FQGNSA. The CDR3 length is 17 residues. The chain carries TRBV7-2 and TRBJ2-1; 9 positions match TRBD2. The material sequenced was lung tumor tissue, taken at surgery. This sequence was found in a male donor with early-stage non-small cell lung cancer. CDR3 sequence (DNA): TGTGCCAGCAGCTTACTTCCTAGCGGGGAATCCTCCAATGAGCAGTTCTTC. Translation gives CASSLLPSGESSNEQFF.